Detailed here is one T cell receptor (beta chain). Antigen: not known. The CDR3 sequence is 15 residues long. Germline CDR1 is KGHDR and CDR2 is SFDVKD. Trimming cost V 4 bases and J 6 bases; bases outside gene matches: 8. These data originate in a study of T cell responses to AZD1222 COVID-19 vaccine. Study-level findings and limits: The span of vaccine-associated CD4 TCRs extended across spike, with dominance at 160-218 and 743-854. Females outnumbered males among donors, who were mostly white British; clonal diversity was possibly underestimated. Baseline serostatus was positive in only a handful of AZD1222 recipients.

Repertoires were generated with immunoSEQ multiplex PCR, while TCRdb's copy carries only in-frame clones and drops some. In the table there are approximately 50,000 clones, about 80% of which are singletons. The material was peripheral blood, obtained on day 0 of AZD1222 vaccination. The V and J genes are TRBV24-1 and TRBJ1-5, with 7 bases identical to TRBD1. This sequence originates from an adult in good health. CDR3 bases: TGTGCCACCAGTGACCCTAGACAGGGAAGTCAGCCCCAGCATTTT. As protein: CATSDPRQGSQPQHF.